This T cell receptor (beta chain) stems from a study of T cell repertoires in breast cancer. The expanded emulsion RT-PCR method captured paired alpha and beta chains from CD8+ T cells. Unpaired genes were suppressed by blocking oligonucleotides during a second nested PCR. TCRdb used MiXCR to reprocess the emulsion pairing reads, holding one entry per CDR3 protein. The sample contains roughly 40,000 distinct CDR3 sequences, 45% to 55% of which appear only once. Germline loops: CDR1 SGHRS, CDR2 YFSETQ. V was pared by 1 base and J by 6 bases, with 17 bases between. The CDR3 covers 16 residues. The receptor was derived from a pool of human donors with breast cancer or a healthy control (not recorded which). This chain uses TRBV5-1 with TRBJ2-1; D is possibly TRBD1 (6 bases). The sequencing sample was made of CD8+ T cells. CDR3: CASSLKYGQTFNEQFF. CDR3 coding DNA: TGCGCCAGCAGCTTGAAGTACGGACAGACTTTCAATGAGCAGTTCTTC.